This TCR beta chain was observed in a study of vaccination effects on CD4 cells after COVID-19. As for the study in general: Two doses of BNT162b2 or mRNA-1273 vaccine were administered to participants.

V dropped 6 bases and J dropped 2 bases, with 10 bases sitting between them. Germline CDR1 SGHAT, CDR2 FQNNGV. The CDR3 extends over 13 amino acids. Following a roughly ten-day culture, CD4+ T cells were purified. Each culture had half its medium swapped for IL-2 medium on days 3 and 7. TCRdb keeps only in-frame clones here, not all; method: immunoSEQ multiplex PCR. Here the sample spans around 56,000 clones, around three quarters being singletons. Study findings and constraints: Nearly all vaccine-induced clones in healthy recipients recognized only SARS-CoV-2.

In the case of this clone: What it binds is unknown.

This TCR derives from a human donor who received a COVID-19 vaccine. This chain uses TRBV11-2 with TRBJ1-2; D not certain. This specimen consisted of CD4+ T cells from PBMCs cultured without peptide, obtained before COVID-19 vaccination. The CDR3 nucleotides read TGTGCCAGCAGTCCAAGTTTCAACTATGGCTACACCTTC. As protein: CASSPSFNYGYTF.